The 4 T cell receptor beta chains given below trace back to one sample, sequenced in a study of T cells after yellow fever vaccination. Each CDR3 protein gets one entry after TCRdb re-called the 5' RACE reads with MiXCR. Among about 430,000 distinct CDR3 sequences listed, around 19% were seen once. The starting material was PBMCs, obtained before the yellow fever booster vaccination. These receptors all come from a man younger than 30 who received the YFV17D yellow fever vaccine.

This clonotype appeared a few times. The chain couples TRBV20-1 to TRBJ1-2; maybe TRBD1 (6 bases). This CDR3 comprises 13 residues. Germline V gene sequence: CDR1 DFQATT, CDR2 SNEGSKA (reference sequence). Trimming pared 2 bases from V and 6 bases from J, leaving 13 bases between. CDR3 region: CSARPGVTNGYTF. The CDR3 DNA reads TGCAGTGCTAGACCAGGGGTGACGAATGGCTACACCTTC.

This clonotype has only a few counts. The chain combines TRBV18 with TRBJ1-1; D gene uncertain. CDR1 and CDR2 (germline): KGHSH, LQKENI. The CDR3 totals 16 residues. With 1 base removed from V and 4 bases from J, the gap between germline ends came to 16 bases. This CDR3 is CASSPQESPAGTEAFF. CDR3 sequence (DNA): TGTGCCAGCTCACCACAGGAGTCGCCCGCGGGCACTGAAGCTTTCTTT.

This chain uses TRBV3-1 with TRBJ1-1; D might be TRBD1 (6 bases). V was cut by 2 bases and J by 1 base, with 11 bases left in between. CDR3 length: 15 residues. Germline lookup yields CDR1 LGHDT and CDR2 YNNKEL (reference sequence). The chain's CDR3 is CASSQSSGENTEAFF. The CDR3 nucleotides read TGTGCCAGCAGCCAAAGTTCAGGGGAGAACACTGAAGCTTTCTTT. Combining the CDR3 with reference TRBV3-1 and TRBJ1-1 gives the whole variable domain DTAVSQTPKYLVTQMGNDKSIKCEQNLGHDTMYWYKQDSKKFLKIMFSYNNKELIINETVPNRFSPKSPDKAHLNLHINSLELGDSAVYFCASSQSSGENTEAFFGQGTRLTVV.

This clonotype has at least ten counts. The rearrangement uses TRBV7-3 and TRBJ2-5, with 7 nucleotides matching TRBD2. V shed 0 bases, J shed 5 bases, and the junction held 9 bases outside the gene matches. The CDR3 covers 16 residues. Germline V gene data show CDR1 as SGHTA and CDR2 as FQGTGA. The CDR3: CASSLTGGSSRETQYF. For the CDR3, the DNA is TGTGCCAGCAGCTTAACCGGGGGGAGTTCTCGGGAGACCCAGTACTTC.